A single sample is the source of the 8 T cell receptor beta chains below, sequenced in a study of technical replicates of blood from a few donors (dated by TCRdb to 2016 to 2017). To prepare the library, the immunoSEQ multiplex PCR assay was applied. The table was pulled from immuneACCESS by TCRdb, which kept in-frame rearrangements only. Such tables lose some clones; where checked, under half of the loss comes from unresolved V genes, and the rest has no known cause. Recorded for this sample are some 62,000 clones; over 75% of them occurred a single time. In total, the top ten clones hold around 5.3% of the sample. Sequencing was done on a sample of PBMCs. The source is a human donor in good health. Some clones in this sample may be carry-over from other donors' samples.

The chain uses TRBV5-6 and TRBJ1-3; D gene uncertain. The V and J ends lost 0 bases and 3 bases respectively, with 22 bases between them. The CDR3 is 19 residues long. Germline V gene data show CDR1 as SGHDT and CDR2 as YYEEEE. The CDR3 is CASSLASSRPTQVGNTIYF. CDR3 nucleotide sequence: TGTGCCAGCAGCTTGGCCTCTAGCAGGCCTACCCAGGTTGGAAACACCATATATTTT.

The chain combines TRBV9 with TRBJ2-1; TRBD1 agrees at 7 bases. Germline V gives CDR1 SGDLS, CDR2 YYNGEE. The trim removed 0 bases at V and 1 base at J, leaving 10 bases unmatched. CDR3 length equals 18 residues. DNA for the CDR3: TGTGCCAGCAGCGTAGGGGACAGCCGAATTTGGTCCTACAATGAGCAGTTCTTC. Encoded protein: CASSVGDSRIWSYNEQFF.

The genes are TRBV11-1 and TRBJ2-5, with TRBD1 matching 7 bases. J gave up 7 bases and V 7 bases, and 6 bases lay outside the gene matches. CDR1 and CDR2 from the germline V gene are SGHAT and FQDESV (reference sequence). The CDR3 runs 12 residues. CDR3 coding DNA: TGTGCCAGCAACACCCCAGGGGGGACCCAGTACTTC. It specifies CASNTPGGTQYF.

The chain links TRBV11-2 to TRBJ2-1; 12 positions match TRBD2. Trimming took 4 bases from V and 4 from J; bases not matched to a gene: 11. Germline V gene lookup returns CDR1 SGHAT and CDR2 FQNNGV. The CDR3 is 18 amino acids. The CDR3 DNA sequence: TGTGCCAGCAGCTCCCCGGGACTAGCGGGCCGGGGGTACAATGAGCAGTTCTTC. Its protein is CASSSPGLAGRGYNEQFF.

The J gene is TRBJ1-2, the V gene TRBV18, with 8 bases aligning to TRBD1. Germline CDR1 and CDR2: KGHSH and LQKENI. The V and J ends lost 6 bases and 5 bases, in that order; junction bases with no gene match: 11. The CDR3 is 15 amino acids. The CDR3 DNA is TGTGCCAGCTCCCCCCCGCAGGGGGCAGGGTATGGCTACACCTTC. Translated, it gives CASSPPQGAGYGYTF.

The J gene is TRBJ2-1, the V gene TRBV12-5; no clear D gene. Trimming took off 0 bases at V and 10 bases at J, with 7 bases between the two ends. Per germline, CDR1 LGHNT and CDR2 FRNRAP. The CDR3 sequence is 12 residues long. CDR3 nucleotides: TGTGCTAGTGGTTTGGTACGGTTGGAGCAGTTCTTC. This translates into CASGLVRLEQFF.

The chain employs TRBV4-1 and TRBJ1-1; 11 bases map to TRBD1. The CDR3 consists of 16 residues. Unmatched junction bases numbered 7, after V lost 4 bases and J lost 3 bases. The germline V gene has CDR1 MGHRA and CDR2 YSYEKL. CDR3 sequence (DNA): TGCGCCAGCAGCCCCCGGGACAGGGGGGCCGACACTGAAGCTTTCTTT. Translated: CASSPRDRGADTEAFF.

The chain couples TRBV7-9 to TRBJ2-2; TRBD1 agrees at 7 bases. After removal of 5 bases from V and 7 bases from J, the junction contained 7 bases not matched to a gene. Germline V lookup: CDR1 SEHNR, CDR2 FQNEAQ (reference sequence). This CDR3 has 14 amino acids. The CDR3 sequence is CASSPGQAFGELFF. CDR3 nucleotide sequence: TGTGCCAGCAGCCCTGGACAGGCCTTCGGGGAGCTGTTTTTT.